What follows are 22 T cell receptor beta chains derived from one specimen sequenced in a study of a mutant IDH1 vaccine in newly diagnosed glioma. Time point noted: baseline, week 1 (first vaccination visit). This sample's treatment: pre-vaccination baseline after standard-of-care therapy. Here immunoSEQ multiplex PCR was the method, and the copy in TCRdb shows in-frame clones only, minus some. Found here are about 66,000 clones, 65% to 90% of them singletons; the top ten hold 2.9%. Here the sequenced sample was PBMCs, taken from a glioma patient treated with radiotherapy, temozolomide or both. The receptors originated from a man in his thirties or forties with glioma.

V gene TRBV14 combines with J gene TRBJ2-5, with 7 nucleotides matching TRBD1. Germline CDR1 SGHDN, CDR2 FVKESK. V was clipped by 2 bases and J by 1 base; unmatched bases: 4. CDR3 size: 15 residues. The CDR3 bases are TGTGCCAGCAGCCAACGGACAGGTACCCAAGAGACCCAGTACTTC. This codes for CASSQRTGTQETQYF.

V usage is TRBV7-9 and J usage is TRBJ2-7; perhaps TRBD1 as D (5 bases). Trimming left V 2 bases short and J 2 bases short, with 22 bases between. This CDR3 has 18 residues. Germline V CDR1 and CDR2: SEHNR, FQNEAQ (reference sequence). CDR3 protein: CASSLRGRPGRPPYEQYF. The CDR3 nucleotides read TGTGCCAGCAGCTTAAGGGGCCGGCCCGGAAGACCTCCCTACGAGCAGTACTTC.

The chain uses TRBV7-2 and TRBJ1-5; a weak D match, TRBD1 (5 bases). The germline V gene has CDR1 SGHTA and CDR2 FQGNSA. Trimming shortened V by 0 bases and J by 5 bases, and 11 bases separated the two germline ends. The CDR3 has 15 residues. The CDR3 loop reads CASSLARESYQPQHF. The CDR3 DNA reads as TGTGCCAGCAGCTTAGCCAGGGAATCCTATCAGCCCCAGCATTTT.

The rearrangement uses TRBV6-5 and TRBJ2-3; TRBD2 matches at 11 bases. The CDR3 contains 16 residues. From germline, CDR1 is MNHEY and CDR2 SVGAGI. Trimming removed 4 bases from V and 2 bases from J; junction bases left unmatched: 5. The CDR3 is CASSSRLAGFTDTQYF. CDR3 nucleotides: TGTGCCAGCAGTTCACGACTAGCGGGGTTCACAGATACGCAGTATTTT.

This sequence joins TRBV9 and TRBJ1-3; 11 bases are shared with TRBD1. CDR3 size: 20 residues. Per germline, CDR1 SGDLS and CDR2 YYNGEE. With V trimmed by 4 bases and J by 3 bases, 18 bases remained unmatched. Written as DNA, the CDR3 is TGTGCCAGCAGCCCGACCGGGACAGGGGGGATTAGAGGGCTTGGAAACACCATATATTTT. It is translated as CASSPTGTGGIRGLGNTIYF.

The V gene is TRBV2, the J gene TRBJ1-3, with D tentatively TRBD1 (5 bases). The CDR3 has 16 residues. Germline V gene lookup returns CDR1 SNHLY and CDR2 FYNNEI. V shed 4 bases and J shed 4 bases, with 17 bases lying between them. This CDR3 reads CASSVDPGLSGNTIYF. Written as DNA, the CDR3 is TGTGCCAGCAGTGTTGATCCGGGACTTTCAGGAAACACCATATATTTT. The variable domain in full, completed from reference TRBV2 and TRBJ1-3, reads EPEVTQTPSHQVTQMGQEVILRCVPISNHLYFYWYRQILGQKVEFLVSFYNNEISEKSEIFDDQFSVERPDGSNFTLKIRSTKLEDSAMYFCASSVDPGLSGNTIYFGEGSWLTVV.

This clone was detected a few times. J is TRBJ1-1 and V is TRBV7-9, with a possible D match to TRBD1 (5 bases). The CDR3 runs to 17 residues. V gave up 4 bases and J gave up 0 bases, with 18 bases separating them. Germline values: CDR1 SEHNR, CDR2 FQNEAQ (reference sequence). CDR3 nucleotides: TGTGCCAGCAGCTCCCTCCAGGGAAGGCGGATGAACACTGAAGCTTTCTTT. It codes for CASSSLQGRRMNTEAFF.

The CDR3 DNA is TGTGCCTGGAGTACACGGACACCATTAGCCAAAAACATTCAGTACTTC. This gives the protein CAWSTRTPLAKNIQYF. The chain uses TRBV30 and TRBJ2-4; weak D call: TRBD1 (5 bases). Looked up from germline, CDR1 is GTSNPN and CDR2 is SVGIG (reference sequence). The CDR3 has 16 residues. V lost 2 bases and J 0 bases, leaving 14 bases between the germline ends.

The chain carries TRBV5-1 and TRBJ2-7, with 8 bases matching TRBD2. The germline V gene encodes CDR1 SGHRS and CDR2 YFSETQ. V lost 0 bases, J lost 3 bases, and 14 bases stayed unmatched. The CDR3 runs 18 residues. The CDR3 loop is CASSLGLNSGGLIYEQYF. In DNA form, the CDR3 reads TGCGCCAGCAGCTTGGGACTAAACAGCGGGGGCCTTATCTACGAGCAGTACTTC.

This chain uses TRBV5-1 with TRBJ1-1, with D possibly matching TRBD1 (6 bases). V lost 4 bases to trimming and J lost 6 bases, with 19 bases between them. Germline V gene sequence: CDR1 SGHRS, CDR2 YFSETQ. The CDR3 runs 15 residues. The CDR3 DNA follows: TGCGCCAGCAGCGCCCGGGAGGGGGGAACGGCTGAAGCTTTCTTT. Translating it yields CASSAREGGTAEAFF.

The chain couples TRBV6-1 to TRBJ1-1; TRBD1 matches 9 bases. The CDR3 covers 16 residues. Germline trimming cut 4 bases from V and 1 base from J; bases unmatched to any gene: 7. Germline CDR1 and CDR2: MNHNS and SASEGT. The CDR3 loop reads CASSARGQGRNTEAFF. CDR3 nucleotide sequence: TGTGCCAGCAGTGCCCGAGGACAGGGGCGGAACACTGAAGCTTTCTTT.

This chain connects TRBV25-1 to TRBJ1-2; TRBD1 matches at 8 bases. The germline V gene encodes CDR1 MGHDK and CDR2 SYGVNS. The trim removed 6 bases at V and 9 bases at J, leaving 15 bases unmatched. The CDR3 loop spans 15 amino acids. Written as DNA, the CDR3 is TGTGCCAGCAGCTTCCGGGACAGGCCGCTATGGAGCTACACCTTC. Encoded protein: CASSFRDRPLWSYTF.

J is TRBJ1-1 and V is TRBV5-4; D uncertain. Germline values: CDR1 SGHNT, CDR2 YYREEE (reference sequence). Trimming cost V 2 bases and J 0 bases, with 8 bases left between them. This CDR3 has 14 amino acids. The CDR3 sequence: CASSFGDLNTEAFF. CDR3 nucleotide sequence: TGTGCCAGCAGCTTCGGAGACTTGAACACTGAAGCTTTCTTT.

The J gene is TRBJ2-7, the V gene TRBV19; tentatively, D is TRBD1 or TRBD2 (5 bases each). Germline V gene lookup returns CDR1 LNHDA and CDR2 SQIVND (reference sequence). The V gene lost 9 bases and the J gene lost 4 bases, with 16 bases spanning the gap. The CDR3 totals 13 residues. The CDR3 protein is CASSRVAGYEQYF. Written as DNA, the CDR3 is TGTGCCAGCTCCAGGGTTGCGGGTTACGAGCAGTACTTC.

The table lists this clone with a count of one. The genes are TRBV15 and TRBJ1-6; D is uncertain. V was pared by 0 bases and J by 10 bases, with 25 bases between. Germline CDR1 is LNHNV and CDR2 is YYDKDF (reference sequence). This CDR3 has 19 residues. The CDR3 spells CATSRDRLETYLRASPLHF. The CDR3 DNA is TGTGCCACCAGCAGAGATCGTTTAGAGACATACCTCAGAGCATCACCCCTCCACTTT.

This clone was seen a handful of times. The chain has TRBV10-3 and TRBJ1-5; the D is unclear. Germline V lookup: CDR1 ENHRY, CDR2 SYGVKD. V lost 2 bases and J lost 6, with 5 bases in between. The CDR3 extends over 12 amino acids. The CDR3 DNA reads TGTGCCATCAGTGAGATCGGTCAGCCCCAGCATTTT. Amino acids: CAISEIGQPQHF.

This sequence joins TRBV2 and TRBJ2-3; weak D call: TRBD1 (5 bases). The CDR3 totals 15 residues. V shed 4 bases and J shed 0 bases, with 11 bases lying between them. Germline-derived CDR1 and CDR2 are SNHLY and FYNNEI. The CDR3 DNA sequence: TGTGCCAGCAGTGCTACAGGCCTAAGCACAGATACGCAGTATTTT. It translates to CASSATGLSTDTQYF.

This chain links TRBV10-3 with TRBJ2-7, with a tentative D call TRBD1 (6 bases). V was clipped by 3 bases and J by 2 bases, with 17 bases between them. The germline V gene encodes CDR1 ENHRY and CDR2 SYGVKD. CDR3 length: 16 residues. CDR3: CAISDFMGARPYEQYF. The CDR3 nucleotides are TGTGCCATCAGTGATTTTATGGGGGCCCGGCCCTACGAGCAGTACTTC.

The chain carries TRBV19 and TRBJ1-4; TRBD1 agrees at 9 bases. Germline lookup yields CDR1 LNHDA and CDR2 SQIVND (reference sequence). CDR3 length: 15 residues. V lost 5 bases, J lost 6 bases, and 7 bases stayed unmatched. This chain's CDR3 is CASSVRTGVYEKLFF. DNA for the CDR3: TGTGCCAGTAGTGTCCGGACAGGGGTTTATGAAAAACTGTTTTTT.

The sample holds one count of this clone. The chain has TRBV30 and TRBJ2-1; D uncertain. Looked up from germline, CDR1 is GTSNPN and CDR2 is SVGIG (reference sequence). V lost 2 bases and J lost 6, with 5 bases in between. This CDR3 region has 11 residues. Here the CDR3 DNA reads TGTGCCTGGAGTTTCTGCAATGAGCAGTTCTTC. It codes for CAWSFCNEQFF.

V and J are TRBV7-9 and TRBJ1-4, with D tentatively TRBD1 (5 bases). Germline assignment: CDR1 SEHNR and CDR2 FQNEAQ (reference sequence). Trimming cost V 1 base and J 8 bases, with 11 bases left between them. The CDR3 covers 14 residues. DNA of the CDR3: TGTGCCAGCAGCTTAGGAGGAGCAGGGGAAAAACTGTTTTTT. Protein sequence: CASSLGGAGEKLFF.

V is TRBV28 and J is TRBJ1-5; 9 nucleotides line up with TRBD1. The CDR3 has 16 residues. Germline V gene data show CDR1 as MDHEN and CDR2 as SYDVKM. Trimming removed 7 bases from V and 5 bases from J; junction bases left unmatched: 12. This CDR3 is CASTAGTGITHQPQHF. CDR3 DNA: TGTGCCAGCACCGCAGGGACAGGGATAACTCATCAGCCCCAGCATTTT. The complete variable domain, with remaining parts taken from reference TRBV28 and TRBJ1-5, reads DVKVTQSSRYLVKRTGEKVFLECVQDMDHENMFWYRQDPGLGLRLIYFSYDVKMKEKGDIPEGYSVSREKKERFSLILESASTNQTSMYLCASTAGTGITHQPQHFGDGTRLSIL.